This TCR beta chain was recorded in a study of T cell repertoires in cytomegalovirus infection. Study-wide findings and caveats: Summed frequency of public TCR beta families distinguished CMV carriers with the relevant HLA. In two of eight donors, the top clonotype was HLA-C-restricted CMV-specific.

Concerning this clonotype itself: The antigen remains undetermined. This clone may be a read error of a much larger clone one base away.

MiXCR, applied by TCRdb to the reads, yields one record per CDR3 protein. The sample includes about 130,000 distinct CDR3 sequences, more than 25% seen only once; the top ten take 58%. This CDR3 has 17 amino acids. CDR1 is SGHTA and CDR2 is FQGNSA in the germline V gene. The receptor was derived from a human donor in good health (CMV status not recorded). Some clones in this sample may be carry-over from other donors' samples. V usage is TRBV7-2 and J usage is TRBJ1-1; D may be TRBD1 (6 bases). The material was CD8+ T cells from cultured PBMCs, obtained from culture after CMV antigen stimulation. The CDR3 DNA is TGTGCCAGCAGCTCTAGGCCCCTGGGGGCATTGAACGCTGAAGCTTTCTTT. Encoded protein: CASSSRPLGALNAEAFF.